This T cell receptor beta chain was identified in a study of regulatory T cells in long-lasting Graves disease. The wider study: Prior antithyroid drug treatment in newly diagnosed Graves' patients lasted under 3 months.

Relying on iRepertoire HTBI primers and Arm-PCR of CDR3 regions, the team built TCR beta libraries. From the multiplex PCR reads, TCRdb called clonotypes with MiXCR, one entry per CDR3 protein. The top ten clones hold around 10% of a sample with roughly 430,000 distinct CDR3 sequences, around 15% of them seen once. This CDR3 has 17 amino acids. V shed 4 bases and J 0 bases; nucleotides not matched to a gene: 6. Germline CDR1 LNHNV, CDR2 YYDKDF (reference sequence). The sample holds many counts of this clonotype. Time point described: newly diagnosed GD, antithyroid drugs for less than 3 months. RNA from PBMCs was the source of the TCR library. The sample was also reused in another study, on T cells in Graves' hyperthyroidism and ophthalmopathy.

The chain couples TRBV15 to TRBJ1-6; 7 bases line up with TRBD1. Material: peripheral blood mononuclear cells (PBMCs), obtained at new diagnosis, from a patient treated with antithyroid drugs. This clonotype originated in a woman in her 30s with Graves disease. The CDR3 reads CATSNRQGGSYNSPLHF. The CDR3 DNA is TGTGCCACCAGCAACAGACAGGGAGGCTCCTATAATTCACCCCTCCACTTT.